This is a list of T cell receptor beta chains from one sample in a study of blood T cell repertoires in COVID-19. Produced via immunoSEQ multiplex PCR; TCRdb's table is partial and in-frame only. The sample holds approximately 180,000 clones, approximately 82% seen once. The sequencing sample was made of PBMCs or T cells enriched from blood (not recorded which). The source of these receptors is a man aged 50-59 years who had recovered from COVID-19. Both conserved end residues are part of each CDR3. A D gene is named only where the DNA matches it firmly. Clone size, where shown, is once, few, many, or a class for clones that have expanded.

TRBJ2-1 | TRBV11-2 | TRBD1 | NA | TGTGCCAGCAGCCTGGACAGGCCCAATGAGCAGTTCTTC | CASSLDRPNEQFF
TRBJ2-5 | TRBV3-1/TRBV3-2 | NA | NA | TGTGCCAGCAGCCAATATTCCCTTTGGGGAGAGCAAGAGACCCAGTACTTC | CASSQYSLWGEQETQYF
TRBJ1-2 | TRBV30 | TRBD1 | NA | TGTGCCTGGAGGAGACAGGGCGCCTTAAACCTTAACTATGGCTACACCTTC | CAWRRQGALNLNYGYTF
TRBJ1-1 | TRBV25-1 | NA | NA | TGTGCCAGCAGTGAAACCAGGAACACTGAAGCTTTCTTT | CASSETRNTEAFF
TRBJ2-5 | TRBV6-5 | NA | NA | TGTGCCAGCACCTTACAGGGTCTTCAAGAGACCCAGTACTTC | CASTLQGLQETQYF
TRBJ2-7 | TRBV12-3/TRBV12-4 | NA | NA | TGTGCCAGCAGTTTGACTAACTCCTACGAGCAGTACTTC | CASSLTNSYEQYF
TRBJ1-6 | TRBV7-2 | NA | NA | TGTGCCAGCAGCGCGGGACTATTACCCCTCCACTTT | CASSAGLLPLHF
TRBJ1-3 | TRBV19 | NA | NA | TGTGCCAGTATCGCAGGGAGGGACACCATATATTTT | CASIAGRDTIYF
TRBJ1-4 | TRBV5-6 | NA | NA | TGTGCCAGCCACGATATCAACCTCGAGGAAAAACTGTTTTTT | CASHDINLEEKLFF
TRBJ1-3 | TRBV5-1 | TRBD1 | NA | TGCGCCAGCAGCCAGACAGGGGACCCTTATTCTGGCGGAAACACCATATATTTT | CASSQTGDPYSGGNTIYF
TRBJ1-4 | TRBV30 | TRBD1 | NA | TGTGCCTGGAGTGTGCACAGGGGTCTTAATGAAAAACTGTTTTTT | CAWSVHRGLNEKLFF
TRBJ1-1 | TRBV7-6 | TRBD1 | many | TGTGCCAGCAGTCAGGGGGTGAACACTGAAGCTTTCTTT | CASSQGVNTEAFF
TRBJ1-1 | TRBV11-2 | NA | NA | TGTGCCAGCAGCTTAGATTGGGTGGGGAGCAACACTGAAGCTTTCTTT | CASSLDWVGSNTEAFF
TRBJ2-7 | TRBV4-2 | TRBD1 | NA | TGTGCCAGCAGCCAAGAGTACCAGGGGGAATACGAGCAGTACTTC | CASSQEYQGEYEQYF
TRBJ2-5 | TRBV6-4 | NA | NA | TGTGCCAGCAGTGACTCCCCGGGGGAGACCCAGTACTTC | CASSDSPGETQYF
TRBJ1-2 | TRBV6-5 | TRBD1 | few | TGTGCCAGCAGGGAGACAGGGGGCAAGGAGGGCTACACCTTC | CASRETGGKEGYTF
TRBJ1-2 | TRBV4-2 | TRBD1 | NA | TGTGCCAGCAGCCAAGAAGTGACAGGGAATGGCTACACCTTC | CASSQEVTGNGYTF
TRBJ2-3 | TRBV12-3/TRBV12-4 | NA | NA | TGTGCCAGCGGGAGTATGCCGGCGGGGACGCAGTATTTT | CASGSMPAGTQYF